These 12 T cell receptor beta chains were sequenced from one sample in a study of blood T cell repertoires in COVID-19. Profiling relied on immunoSEQ multiplex PCR, and the TCRdb table lists in-frame clones only, not all of them. The sample yields some 120,000 clones, about 83% seen once. The specimen was peripheral blood. These receptors originate from a man aged 55 to 69 with acute or convalescent COVID-19.

There are a few counts of this clone. The V and J genes are TRBV14 and TRBJ2-7; D gene uncertain. This CDR3 comprises 14 residues. V lost 0 bases and J 6 bases, leaving 12 bases between the germline ends. Germline loops: CDR1 SGHDN, CDR2 FVKESK. CDR3 bases: TGTGCCAGCAGCCAAGAACGCCAGTCCGCCGAGCAGTACTTC. Protein sequence: CASSQERQSAEQYF.

This chain links TRBV19 with TRBJ2-7; D gene unclear. The CDR3 is 12 residues long. The V end lost 10 bases, the J end lost 2 bases, and 12 bases lay between the germline ends. CDR1 is LNHDA and CDR2 is SQIVND in the germline V gene (reference sequence). The CDR3: CATLSPAYEQYF. The DNA for the CDR3 is TGTGCCACCCTCTCCCCGGCCTACGAGCAGTACTTC.

The rearrangement links TRBV6-4 to TRBJ2-1; 8 positions match TRBD2. Trimming at V came to 5 bases and at J to 7 bases, leaving 4 bases not matched to a gene. CDR1 is MRHNA, CDR2 SNTAGT, per germline. The CDR3 spans 13 residues. The CDR3 spells CASSIGLANEQFF. As DNA, the CDR3 is TGTGCCAGCAGTATCGGACTAGCTAATGAGCAGTTCTTC.

The J gene is TRBJ2-5, the V gene TRBV7-2; D possibly corresponds to TRBD1 (5 bases). Trimming shortened V by 6 bases and J by 5 bases, and 10 bases separated the two germline ends. Germline assignment: CDR1 SGHTA and CDR2 FQGNSA. This CDR3 is 12 amino acids long. Written as DNA, the CDR3 is TGTGCCAGCAGTCAGGGCGCGGAGACCCAGTACTTC. It translates to CASSQGAETQYF.

The genes are TRBV6-5 and TRBJ1-5; maybe TRBD1 (6 bases). Germline V gives CDR1 MNHEY, CDR2 SVGAGI. Trimming pared 5 bases from V and 6 bases from J, leaving 17 bases between. The CDR3 spans 15 residues. As DNA, the CDR3 is TGTGCCAGCAGTCATACAGGGATTCAAGGTCAGCCCCAGCATTTT. Translation: CASSHTGIQGQPQHF.

The J gene is TRBJ2-5, the V gene TRBV28; the D gene is possibly TRBD1 (5 bases). Germline CDR1 is MDHEN and CDR2 is SYDVKM. Trimming removed 4 bases from V and 1 base from J, with 10 bases in between. The CDR3 is made up of 14 amino acids. The CDR3 bases are TGTGCCAGCAGTTCTCAGGGAATCCAAGAGACCCAGTACTTC. This translates into CASSSQGIQETQYF. Filled out from reference TRBV28 and TRBJ2-5, the complete variable domain reads DVKVTQSSRYLVKRTGEKVFLECVQDMDHENMFWYRQDPGLGLRLIYFSYDVKMKEKGDIPEGYSVSREKKERFSLILESASTNQTSMYLCASSSQGIQETQYFGPGTRLLVL.

The genes are TRBV24-1 and TRBJ2-7, with 16 bases identical to TRBD2. The V gene's germline CDR1 is KGHDR and CDR2 SFDVKD. V trimming: 6 bases; J trimming: 8 bases; junction bases outside the gene matches: 9. The CDR3 runs 16 residues. CDR3 region: CATSRGLAGGPGKQYF. As DNA, the CDR3 is TGTGCCACCAGTCGGGGACTAGCGGGAGGGCCCGGCAAGCAGTACTTC.

The gene calls are TRBV6-2 or TRBV6-3 and TRBJ1-1; D not certain. The CDR3 is made up of 14 amino acids. The V gene's germline CDR1 is MNHEY and CDR2 SVGEGT. V shed 4 bases and J shed 4 bases, with 13 bases lying between them. The CDR3 DNA reads TGTGCCAGCAGTTTTTTGACTTCGAGCACTGAAGCTTTCTTT. It specifies CASSFLTSSTEAFF.

The chain has TRBV7-2 and TRBJ2-1, with D possibly being TRBD1 (6 bases). CDR1 is SGHTA, CDR2 FQGNSA, per germline. V gave up 3 bases and J gave up 9 bases, with 9 bases separating them. This CDR3 is 12 amino acids long. The CDR3 DNA reads TGTGCCAGCAGCTTTACAGGGAGTGAGCAGTTCTTC. It is translated as CASSFTGSEQFF.

The rearrangement uses TRBV28 and TRBJ2-1, with D unclear. V shed 2 bases and J shed 3 bases, with 8 bases lying between them. The CDR3 is made up of 14 amino acids. Germline loops: CDR1 MDHEN, CDR2 SYDVKM. In DNA, the CDR3 is TGTGCCAGCAGTTTAGGGCCACACTACAATGAGCAGTTCTTC. As protein: CASSLGPHYNEQFF.

The chain carries TRBV27 and TRBJ1-2, with 8 bases fitting TRBD1. V gave up 3 bases and J gave up 8 bases; unmatched junction bases: 11. The CDR3 runs to 15 residues. Germline lookup yields CDR1 MNHEY and CDR2 SMNVEV (reference sequence). Here the CDR3 DNA reads TGTGCCAGCAGTTTCAGGGACAGGATCTTAGGAGGCTACACCTTC. Its translation is CASSFRDRILGGYTF.

J is TRBJ1-4 and V is TRBV18; D possibly corresponds to TRBD1 (5 bases). The germline V gene has CDR1 KGHSH and CDR2 LQKENI. Trimming shortened V by 5 bases and J by 0 bases, and 13 bases separated the two germline ends. This CDR3 is 16 amino acids long. CDR3 sequence reads: CASSTGTGATNEKLFF. The CDR3, as DNA: TGTGCCAGCTCAACGGGGACTGGTGCAACTAATGAAAAACTGTTTTTT.